The 20 T cell receptor beta chains presented below share a single source sample, sequenced in a study of blood T cell repertoires in COVID-19. Clones were sequenced by immunoSEQ multiplex PCR, and TCRdb holds only the in-frame ones, with some missing. The table has approximately 100,000 clones, over 65% seen once; the top ten hold 15% to 20%. The sequenced sample was peripheral blood. These receptors were taken from a woman aged 55-70 years with acute or convalescent COVID-19.

V usage is TRBV19 and J usage is TRBJ2-1; 7 nucleotides match TRBD2. Germline V gene sequence: CDR1 LNHDA, CDR2 SQIVND (reference sequence). Trimming took 2 bases from V and 5 from J; bases not matched to a gene: 3. The CDR3 extends over 14 amino acids. In nucleotides, the CDR3 is TGTGCCAGTAGTATACAGGGAGGGGACAATGAGCAGTTCTTC. Its translation is CASSIQGGDNEQFF.

The V gene is TRBV29-1, the J gene TRBJ2-2; D gene unclear. Germline V gene data show CDR1 as SQVTM and CDR2 as ANQGSEA. The CDR3 length is 13 residues. Deletions cut 0 bases from V and 6 bases from J, with 8 bases between. This CDR3 reads CSVEDRAPGELFF. The CDR3 DNA reads TGCAGCGTTGAAGATCGAGCGCCCGGGGAGCTGTTTTTT.

The chain couples TRBV3-1 (or the pseudogene TRBV3-2) to TRBJ2-1, with 7 positions matching TRBD2. V was clipped by 2 bases and J by 5 bases; unmatched bases: 6. The CDR3 consists of 15 residues. Germline CDR1 reads LGHDT; CDR2 reads YNNKEL (reference sequence). This CDR3 reads CASSQMPGGHNEQFF. The CDR3 nucleotides read TGTGCCAGCAGCCAAATGCCGGGAGGTCACAATGAGCAGTTCTTC.

V usage is TRBV5-1 and J usage is TRBJ1-4; no definite D call. Germline CDR1 reads SGHRS; CDR2 reads YFSETQ. The CDR3 has 13 residues. Deletions cut 0 bases from V and 8 bases from J, with 8 bases between. CDR3 sequence: CASSLDVEEKLFF. The CDR3 nucleotides read TGCGCCAGCAGCTTGGATGTGGAGGAAAAACTGTTTTTT.

This sequence joins TRBV5-6 and TRBJ2-3; unclear D gene. The germline V gene has CDR1 SGHDT and CDR2 YYEEEE. This CDR3 spans 14 amino acids. V lost 0 bases and J lost 0, with 5 bases in between. For the CDR3, the DNA is TGTGCCAGCAGCTTGGGGCGGAGCACAGATACGCAGTATTTT. This codes for CASSLGRSTDTQYF.

The V call is TRBV5-1, the J call TRBJ2-3, with 9 nucleotides matching TRBD2. V dropped 0 bases and J dropped 12; count of bases not matched to a gene: 11. CDR3 size: 15 residues. Germline V gene sequence: CDR1 SGHRS, CDR2 YFSETQ. Written as DNA, the CDR3 is TGCGCCAGCAGCTTGGCCCGCGGGAGGGGGAGCTTTCAGTATTTT. Its translation is CASSLARGRGSFQYF.

This chain uses TRBV18 with TRBJ2-7; D unclear. The CDR3 extends over 13 amino acids. CDR1 and CDR2 from the germline V gene are KGHSH and LQKENI. V was shortened by 2 bases and J by 1 base, with 6 bases between the two germline ends. CDR3 bases: TGTGCCAGCTCACCAGCCGGGTCCTACGAGCAGTACTTC. It specifies CASSPAGSYEQYF.

This sequence joins TRBV15 and TRBJ1-1; D not certain. Trimming removed 6 bases at V and 6 bases at J, with 8 bases between. This CDR3 has 11 residues. Germline CDR1 and CDR2: LNHNV and YYDKDF (reference sequence). This CDR3 is CATRSESEAFF. CDR3 coding DNA: TGTGCCACCAGGTCCGAGTCTGAAGCTTTCTTT.

This chain connects TRBV6-1 to TRBJ2-5; D call uncertain. V dropped 0 bases and J dropped 4 bases, with 3 bases sitting between them. CDR1 MNHNS and CDR2 SASEGT come from the germline V gene. The CDR3 extends over 12 amino acids. The CDR3: CASSEARETQYF. DNA of the CDR3: TGTGCCAGCAGTGAAGCGAGAGAGACCCAGTACTTC.

This chain joins TRBV19 and TRBJ2-3; TRBD2 might be the D (5 bases). The CDR3 covers 13 residues. Trimming cost V 6 bases and J 2 bases, with 9 bases left between them. The germline V gene has CDR1 LNHDA and CDR2 SQIVND (reference sequence). DNA of the CDR3: TGTGCCAGTAGCCGGGGAGTCACAGATACGCAGTATTTT. This codes for CASSRGVTDTQYF.

J is TRBJ1-3 and V is TRBV29-1, with D uncertain. V lost 5 bases and J 6 bases, leaving 17 bases between the germline ends. Germline loops: CDR1 SQVTM, CDR2 ANQGSEA. This CDR3 has 14 residues. CDR3: CSVSRLWELNTIYF. The CDR3 DNA sequence: TGCAGCGTTTCACGACTGTGGGAGTTAAACACCATATATTTT.

This chain uses TRBV15 with TRBJ2-2; TRBD2 might be the D (6 bases). V lost 7 bases, J lost 5 bases, and 11 bases lay in between. The CDR3 runs to 13 residues. Per the germline V gene, CDR1 is LNHNV and CDR2 is YYDKDF (reference sequence). In DNA, the CDR3 is TGTGCCACCAATACGGGAGCAACCGGGGAGCTGTTTTTT. Translated: CATNTGATGELFF. Drawing the rest from reference TRBV15 and TRBJ2-2, the complete variable domain is DAMVIQNPRYQVTQFGKPVTLSCSQTLNHNVMYWYQQKSSQAPKLLFHYYDKDFNNEADTPDNFQSRRPNTSFCFLDIRSPGLGDTAMYLCATNTGATGELFFGEGSRLTVL.

The chain is built from TRBV3-1 (or the pseudogene TRBV3-2) and TRBJ2-3; D is ambiguous. Trimming took 2 bases from V and 1 from J, leaving 13 bases between them. The CDR3 has 16 amino acids. The germline V gene has CDR1 LGHDT and CDR2 YNNKEL (reference sequence). The CDR3 protein is CASSQITPDRTDTQYF. The CDR3, as DNA: TGTGCCAGCAGCCAAATAACCCCAGATCGCACAGATACGCAGTATTTT.

This chain links TRBV19 with TRBJ1-2; D ambiguous. The germline V and J ends were trimmed by 6 bases and 5 bases, with 13 bases remaining between them. Germline values: CDR1 LNHDA, CDR2 SQIVND (reference sequence). The CDR3 sequence is 13 residues long. The CDR3 DNA follows: TGTGCCAGTAGCCCCGGAGAGGCGTATGGCTACACCTTC. As protein: CASSPGEAYGYTF.

The V and J genes are TRBV9 and TRBJ1-1, with no clear D. Germline loops: CDR1 SGDLS, CDR2 YYNGEE. V gave up 4 bases and J gave up 2 bases, with 15 bases separating them. The CDR3 loop spans 15 amino acids. The chain's CDR3 is CASSPRLFSNTEAFF. The CDR3 region has the DNA TGTGCCAGCAGCCCAAGACTCTTCTCCAACACTGAAGCTTTCTTT.

The rearrangement uses TRBV28 and TRBJ1-1, with TRBD1 as a possible D gene (5 bases). V lost 4 bases, J lost 4 bases, and 13 bases lay in between. This CDR3 is 14 amino acids long. Germline assignment: CDR1 MDHEN and CDR2 SYDVKM. The CDR3 loop reads CASSSTGDGTEAFF. The CDR3, as DNA: TGTGCCAGCAGTTCCACGGGGGACGGCACTGAAGCTTTCTTT.

V usage is TRBV5-1 and J usage is TRBJ1-1; a weak D match, TRBD1 (5 bases). V was clipped by 4 bases and J by 1 base, with 14 bases between them. Germline CDR1 reads SGHRS; CDR2 reads YFSETQ. The CDR3 consists of 15 residues. The CDR3 region has the DNA TGCGCCAGCAGCACCCGGACAAACGAGAACACTGAAGCTTTCTTT. Amino acids: CASSTRTNENTEAFF.

The chain links TRBV28 to TRBJ1-3; TRBD1 is a possible D gene (6 bases). Germline lookup yields CDR1 MDHEN and CDR2 SYDVKM. The CDR3 has 19 residues. Trimming took off 3 bases at V and 4 bases at J, with 25 bases between the two ends. The CDR3 reads CASSLGGGETGHSGNTIYF. The DNA for the CDR3 is TGTGCCAGCAGTTTGGGGGGGGGAGAAACAGGGCACTCCGGAAACACCATATATTTT.

The chain is built from TRBV7-9 and TRBJ2-5; D might be TRBD2 (5 bases). Trimming pared 0 bases from V and 1 base from J, leaving 6 bases between. CDR1 is SEHNR, CDR2 FQNEAQ, per germline (reference sequence). The CDR3 has 14 amino acids. CDR3 in amino acids: CASSLAGSQETQYF. Written as DNA, the CDR3 is TGTGCCAGCAGCTTAGCGGGGAGCCAAGAGACCCAGTACTTC.

The genes are TRBV9 and TRBJ1-2; 9 bases align to TRBD1. Trimming took 0 bases from V and 8 from J; bases not matched to a gene: 8. CDR1 and CDR2 (germline): SGDLS, YYNGEE. The length of the CDR3 is 15 residues. The CDR3 protein is CASSVDPQGAEGYTF. For the CDR3, the DNA is TGTGCCAGCAGCGTAGACCCACAGGGGGCGGAAGGCTACACCTTC. The full variable domain, its missing parts supplied by reference TRBV9 and TRBJ1-2, is DSGVTQTPKHLITATGQRVTLRCSPRSGDLSVYWYQQSLDQGLQFLIQYYNGEERAKGNILERFSAQQFPDLHSELNLSSLELGDSALYFCASSVDPQGAEGYTFGSGTRLTVV.